A selection of T cell receptor beta chains follows, all from one sample in a study of T cells after yellow fever vaccination. TCRdb fed the 5' RACE reads into MiXCR, producing one record per CDR3 protein. The sample contains 400,000 or so distinct CDR3 sequences, roughly 10% of which appear only once. Sequenced material: PBMCs, taken on the day of the first yellow fever vaccination. The receptors derive from a man aged 18 to 35 who received the YFV17D yellow fever vaccine. Both conserved end residues are trimmed from each CDR3.

CDR3 protein: ASNPKGTDTQY; J gene: TRBJ2-3; V gene: TRBV19
CDR3 protein: SASRVPGVDEQY; J gene: TRBJ2-7; V gene: TRBV20-1
CDR3 protein: ASSPRGVGNYGYT; J gene: TRBJ1-2; V gene: TRBV7-9
CDR3 protein: ASSQQRGGYEQY; J gene: TRBJ2-7; V gene: TRBV4-3
CDR3 protein: ASSLRGGYGYT; J gene: TRBJ1-2; V gene: TRBV12-3/TRBV12-4
CDR3 protein: SVGLSVSGNTIY; J gene: TRBJ1-3; V gene: TRBV29-1
CDR3 protein: ASSERVSKNIQY; J gene: TRBJ2-4; V gene: TRBV6-1
CDR3 protein: ASSEARAGGKSSPLH; J gene: TRBJ1-6; V gene: TRBV6-1
CDR3 protein: ASSVRAFGNQPQH; J gene: TRBJ1-5; V gene: TRBV7-8
CDR3 protein: ASSSDGWNTEAF; J gene: TRBJ1-1; V gene: TRBV5-1
CDR3 protein: AISDRYRGNKGETQY; J gene: TRBJ2-5; V gene: TRBV10-3
CDR3 protein: ASSLYRAGEKLF; J gene: TRBJ1-4; V gene: TRBV6-1
CDR3 protein: ATATRAETQY; J gene: TRBJ2-5; V gene: TRBV2
CDR3 protein: ASSLDHGNTEAF; J gene: TRBJ1-1; V gene: TRBV12-3/TRBV12-4
CDR3 protein: AGSREGALGVNTEAF; J gene: TRBJ1-1; V gene: TRBV6-1
CDR3 protein: ASRLRQLGSSGYT; J gene: TRBJ1-2; V gene: TRBV5-1
CDR3 protein: SASSGDLFEKLF; J gene: TRBJ1-4; V gene: TRBV20-1
CDR3 protein: SASHRADNQPQH; J gene: TRBJ1-5; V gene: TRBV20-1
CDR3 protein: ASSAQGQTEAF; J gene: TRBJ1-1; V gene: TRBV2
CDR3 protein: ASSHPWGGGSYEQY; J gene: TRBJ2-7; V gene: TRBV4-2
CDR3 protein: ASSRKAWGGYT; J gene: TRBJ1-2; V gene: TRBV6-1
CDR3 protein: ASSPGGGGTQY; J gene: TRBJ2-3; V gene: TRBV7-9
CDR3 protein: SAKGLGTDTQY; J gene: TRBJ2-3; V gene: TRBV20-1
CDR3 protein: SVEQGAGNEQF; J gene: TRBJ2-1; V gene: TRBV29-1
CDR3 protein: ASSLAGEDIQY; J gene: TRBJ2-4; V gene: TRBV5-1
CDR3 protein: ASSVGGTGELF; J gene: TRBJ2-2; V gene: TRBV9
CDR3 protein: ASSRPGADGYT; J gene: TRBJ1-2; V gene: TRBV5-6
CDR3 protein: ASSYGHTYGYT; J gene: TRBJ1-2; V gene: TRBV6-5
CDR3 protein: ASSPGFGREKLF; J gene: TRBJ1-4; V gene: TRBV5-1
CDR3 protein: SAPGRFNYGYT; J gene: TRBJ1-2; V gene: TRBV20-1
CDR3 protein: ASSYGLADYTDTQY; J gene: TRBJ2-3; V gene: TRBV6-5
CDR3 protein: ATSDISSGFNEQF; J gene: TRBJ2-1; V gene: TRBV24-1
CDR3 protein: ASSAVGNQPQH; J gene: TRBJ1-5; V gene: TRBV12-3/TRBV12-4
CDR3 protein: ASSAGPNYGYT; J gene: TRBJ1-2; V gene: TRBV2
CDR3 protein: ASSSSTTYNEQF; J gene: TRBJ2-1; V gene: TRBV5-1
CDR3 protein: ASSSPPSGGGANVLT; J gene: TRBJ2-6; V gene: TRBV27
CDR3 protein: ASGRGAYNEQF; J gene: TRBJ2-1; V gene: TRBV19
CDR3 protein: ARRGLAKNIQY; J gene: TRBJ2-4; V gene: TRBV5-7
CDR3 protein: ASSRGGLGTDTQY; J gene: TRBJ2-3; V gene: TRBV5-1
CDR3 protein: ASSSTSGANTQY; J gene: TRBJ2-3; V gene: TRBV7-3
CDR3 protein: ASSSGLVTDTQY; J gene: TRBJ2-3; V gene: TRBV7-2
CDR3 protein: ASSITGTSVPDTQY; J gene: TRBJ2-3; V gene: TRBV5-1
CDR3 protein: SVDGLAGEASTDTQY; J gene: TRBJ2-3; V gene: TRBV29-1
CDR3 protein: ASSLLQGLSGNTIY; J gene: TRBJ1-3; V gene: TRBV7-9
CDR3 protein: ASSSPLKTSGGNTDTQY; J gene: TRBJ2-3; V gene: TRBV11-1
CDR3 protein: ASSLVQGLSSYNEQF; J gene: TRBJ2-1; V gene: TRBV5-1
CDR3 protein: ASSSGKRPRTEAF; J gene: TRBJ1-1; V gene: TRBV7-2
CDR3 protein: ASSHLQGQETQY; J gene: TRBJ2-5; V gene: TRBV3-1
CDR3 protein: ASSPRSTEAF; J gene: TRBJ1-1; V gene: TRBV7-9
CDR3 protein: ASSVDYGLYGYT; J gene: TRBJ1-2; V gene: TRBV9
CDR3 protein: AEGVPGNTIY; J gene: TRBJ1-3; V gene: TRBV12-3/TRBV12-4
CDR3 protein: ATNRGLTGETQY; J gene: TRBJ2-5; V gene: TRBV10-3
CDR3 protein: ASTTENYGYT; J gene: TRBJ1-2; V gene: TRBV7-9
CDR3 protein: ASKDRGRLETQY; J gene: TRBJ2-5; V gene: TRBV12-3/TRBV12-4
CDR3 protein: SANGGLLAGRGTDTQY; J gene: TRBJ2-3; V gene: TRBV20-1
CDR3 protein: ASSLTHLPAQF; J gene: TRBJ2-1; V gene: TRBV11-2
CDR3 protein: ASSTSGGAIGQY; J gene: TRBJ2-5; V gene: TRBV6-5